This T cell receptor (beta chain) was sequenced for a study of blood T cells in healthy people across ages. Study-wide background: Per two T cells, about one barcoded beta molecule was captured through template switching.

The second PCR ran about 6 to 12 cycles with a sample-barcoded 5' primer and J-beta primers. From the 5' RACE reads, TCRdb called clonotypes with MiXCR, one entry per CDR3 protein. The sample carries around 970,000 distinct CDR3 sequences, roughly 47% recorded once. V was shortened by 4 bases and J by 7 bases, with 17 bases between the two germline ends. The CDR3 has 15 residues. Germline CDR1 and CDR2: SGHAT and FQNNGV. Each donor's blood draw was roughly 10 milliliters of peripheral blood. The clonotype comes from a woman aged 60-75 years in good health. Source material: blood. The gene calls are TRBV11-2 and TRBJ2-1; possibly TRBD2 for D (7 bases). The chain's CDR3 is CASSWGGSGYNEQFF. The CDR3 region has the DNA TGTGCCAGCAGCTGGGGGGGCAGCGGGTATAATGAGCAGTTCTTC.